These 23 T cell receptor beta chains were all obtained from the same sample, sequenced in a study of blood T cell repertoires in COVID-19. The assay was immunoSEQ multiplex PCR, and TCRdb's table has in-frame clones only and misses some. Of more than 110,000 clones listed, roughly 85% are singletons. Sequences were obtained from PBMCs or T cells enriched from blood (not recorded which). Every receptor here comes from a woman aged 50 to 60 who had recovered from COVID-19.

The V and J genes are TRBV7-2 and TRBJ2-1, with 10 nucleotides matching TRBD2. Trimming cost V 5 bases and J 4 bases; bases outside gene matches: 5. The CDR3 runs to 15 residues. From germline, CDR1 is SGHTA and CDR2 FQGNSA. CDR3 loop: CASSPATSGYNEQFF. CDR3 in DNA: TGTGCCAGCAGCCCAGCGACTAGCGGGTACAATGAGCAGTTCTTC.

The chain has TRBV5-4 and TRBJ1-2; 7 bases match TRBD1. The CDR3 length is 14 residues. J gave up 8 bases and V 2 bases, and 9 bases lay outside the gene matches. CDR1 and CDR2 from the germline V gene are SGHNT and YYREEE (reference sequence). This CDR3 is CASSFTGAPAGYTF. The CDR3 DNA is TGTGCCAGCAGCTTTACAGGGGCTCCAGCCGGCTACACCTTC.

The chain links TRBV5-5 to TRBJ1-2; no clear D gene. The germline V gene encodes CDR1 SGHKS and CDR2 YYEKEE (reference sequence). V dropped 4 bases and J dropped 8 bases, with 15 bases sitting between them. This CDR3 is 13 amino acids long. Here the CDR3 DNA reads TGTGCCAGCAGCCCCCGGCTCTTGAGGGGCTACACCTTC. Translating it yields CASSPRLLRGYTF.

This sequence joins TRBV6-1 and TRBJ2-1, with 7 bases matching TRBD2. V gave up 4 bases and J gave up 6 bases; unmatched junction bases: 12. Germline loops: CDR1 MNHNS, CDR2 SASEGT. This CDR3 has 16 amino acids. This chain's CDR3 is CASSGSTSDFVNEQFF. In DNA, the CDR3 is TGTGCCAGCAGTGGGAGCACTAGCGACTTCGTCAATGAGCAGTTCTTC.

Notes on this clone: The sample contains more than one DNA sequence encoding this CDR3. The V gene is TRBV5-1, the J gene TRBJ2-2; the match to TRBD1 covers 10 bases. Germline lookup yields CDR1 SGHRS and CDR2 YFSETQ. V lost 4 bases to trimming and J lost 4 bases; unmatched junction nucleotides: 1. This CDR3 region has 14 residues. The CDR3 loop reads CASSRTGGTGELFF. For the CDR3, the DNA is TGCGCCAGCAGCAGGACAGGGGGCACCGGGGAGCTGTTTTTT.

Only a few counts were recorded for this clone. The CDR3 DNA reads as TGCGCCAGCAGTGATGACAGCTTCCAAGAGACCCAGTACTTC. This codes for CASSDDSFQETQYF. J is TRBJ2-5 and V is TRBV10-2, with D tentatively TRBD1 (5 bases). This CDR3 has 14 amino acids. Germline V gives CDR1 WSHSY, CDR2 SAAADI. Trimming took 3 bases from V and 1 from J, leaving 9 bases between them.

This chain joins TRBV27 and TRBJ2-1, with D possibly matching TRBD1 (7 bases). This CDR3 region has 18 residues. V gave up 6 bases and J gave up 0 bases, with 21 bases separating them. CDR1 is MNHEY and CDR2 is SMNVEV in the germline V gene (reference sequence). The CDR3 DNA follows: TGTGCCAGCAGGAGAGGGGGCGGGAAGAGGGTCTCCTACAATGAGCAGTTCTTC. Translating it yields CASRRGGGKRVSYNEQFF.

The table lists this clone with many counts. The rearrangement joins TRBV4-1 to TRBJ2-1; TRBD2 matches at 12 bases. CDR1 and CDR2 from the germline V gene are MGHRA and YSYEKL. The CDR3 is 15 residues long. The trim removed 0 bases at V and 9 bases at J, leaving 3 bases unmatched. The CDR3 region is CASSQDLAGGTEQFF. Written as DNA, the CDR3 is TGCGCCAGCAGCCAAGACCTAGCGGGGGGGACTGAGCAGTTCTTC.

This clone was picked up a small number of times. The chain joins TRBV27 to TRBJ1-4; D gene ambiguous. The V gene's germline CDR1 is MNHEY and CDR2 SMNVEV (reference sequence). The CDR3 sequence is 14 residues long. V was cut by 4 bases and J by 0 bases, with 6 bases left in between. The CDR3 sequence: CASSSLSTNEKLFF. The DNA for the CDR3 is TGTGCCAGCAGTTCACTGTCAACTAATGAAAAACTGTTTTTT.

The rearrangement links TRBV21-1 to TRBJ2-1; no DNA check was done on the table's D call, TRBD2. TRBV21-1 is noted as a pseudogene. The CDR3 contains 17 residues. The CDR3 spells CASSKMGRAGGPNEQFF. DNA for the CDR3: TGTGCCAGCAGCAAAATGGGTCGAGCGGGAGGGCCTAATGAGCAGTTCTTC.

The chain recombines TRBV27 with TRBJ2-1; possible D gene TRBD1, 6 bases. Germline-derived CDR1 and CDR2 are MNHEY and SMNVEV (reference sequence). This CDR3 has 15 amino acids. The V and J ends lost 5 bases and 5 bases respectively, with 16 bases between them. CDR3 sequence: CASSRGQDRDNEQFF. The CDR3, as DNA: TGTGCCAGCAGTAGAGGTCAGGACAGAGACAATGAGCAGTTCTTC.

The rearrangement links TRBV5-8 to TRBJ1-3; 7 bases align to TRBD1. The germline V gene encodes CDR1 SGHTS and CDR2 YDEGEE. V lost 0 bases and J lost 1; bases outside the gene matches: 1. The CDR3 extends over 15 amino acids. CDR3 protein: CASSLDRGSGNTIYF. The CDR3 DNA reads as TGTGCCAGCAGCTTGGACAGGGGTTCTGGAAACACCATATATTTT.

The J gene is TRBJ1-6, the V gene TRBV27, with TRBD1 identical over 9 bases. CDR1 is MNHEY and CDR2 is SMNVEV in the germline V gene (reference sequence). The CDR3 has 15 amino acids. Germline trimming cut 2 bases from V and 9 bases from J; bases unmatched to any gene: 5. The CDR3 nucleotides read TGTGCCAGCAGTTTAATTACAGGGGGCCGTTCACCCCTCCACTTT. Translated, it gives CASSLITGGRSPLHF.

This chain joins TRBV27 and TRBJ1-3; TRBD1 is a possible D gene (5 bases). The length of the CDR3 is 15 residues. Germline assignment: CDR1 MNHEY and CDR2 SMNVEV (reference sequence). V lost 6 bases and J 0 bases, leaving 12 bases between the germline ends. CDR3 in amino acids: CASRYNQGSGNTIYF. The CDR3 nucleotides are TGTGCCAGCAGATACAACCAGGGCTCTGGAAACACCATATATTTT.

V gene TRBV6-1 combines with J gene TRBJ1-4; TRBD1 is a possible D gene (6 bases). V gave up 1 base and J gave up 4 bases, with 7 bases separating them. The germline V gene has CDR1 MNHNS and CDR2 SASEGT. CDR3 length: 14 amino acids. CDR3 in amino acids: CASSEGTVNEKLFF. CDR3 sequence (DNA): TGTGCCAGCAGTGAAGGGACAGTTAATGAAAAACTGTTTTTT.

The chain couples TRBV5-1 to TRBJ2-7, with 13 positions matching TRBD2. CDR1 is SGHRS, CDR2 YFSETQ, per germline. V shed 0 bases and J 2 bases; nucleotides not matched to a gene: 5. This CDR3 region has 17 residues. CDR3 coding DNA: TGCGCCAGCAGCTTGGGGACTAGCGGGGGCCTGACCTACGAGCAGTACTTC. It translates to CASSLGTSGGLTYEQYF.

The CDR3 bases are TGTGCCAGCAGTGTCCAGGGGTCCAATGAGCAGTTCTTC. Its translation: CASSVQGSNEQFF. V and J are TRBV2 and TRBJ2-1, with a possible D match to TRBD1 (6 bases). Germline lookup yields CDR1 SNHLY and CDR2 FYNNEI. V lost 4 bases and J lost 6, with 10 bases in between. The CDR3 is 13 amino acids.

As DNA, the CDR3 is TGTGCCAGCATCCCGACGGACCAAGACAGGACCGCTTTCTTT. Its translation: CASIPTDQDRTAFF. The genes are TRBV28 and TRBJ1-1, with D possibly TRBD1 on 6 matching bases. The CDR3 has 14 residues. CDR1 is MDHEN and CDR2 is SYDVKM in the germline V gene. Trimming cost V 7 bases and J 11 bases, with 23 bases left between them.

V gene TRBV2 combines with J gene TRBJ1-5; 7 nucleotides line up with TRBD1. Per the germline V gene, CDR1 is SNHLY and CDR2 is FYNNEI. The CDR3 totals 14 residues. The V segment lost 5 bases and the J segment 2 bases; nucleotides outside the gene matches: 3. DNA for the CDR3: TGTGCCAGCAGTCCCGGGACAGGCAATCAGCCCCAGCATTTT. Protein: CASSPGTGNQPQHF.

This clone was detected only a few times. This rearrangement joins TRBV7-3 to TRBJ2-3, with TRBD2 identical over 11 bases. Germline loops: CDR1 SGHTA, CDR2 FQGTGA. The CDR3 runs to 16 residues. The V and J ends lost 4 bases and 6 bases, in that order; junction bases with no gene match: 9. CDR3 bases: TGTGCCAGCAGCTCCGGACTAGCGGGCTTCCCGGATACGCAGTATTTT. Translation: CASSSGLAGFPDTQYF.

The genes are TRBV4-1 and TRBJ1-5; tentatively, D is TRBD1 (5 bases). The CDR3 consists of 15 residues. Germline V CDR1 and CDR2: MGHRA, YSYEKL. The V and J ends lost 0 bases and 3 bases respectively, with 9 bases between them. CDR3 residues: CASSQDGGANQPQHF. In DNA, the CDR3 is TGCGCCAGCAGCCAAGACGGCGGGGCCAATCAGCCCCAGCATTTT.

This clone was detected a few times. V usage is TRBV3-1 (or the pseudogene TRBV3-2) and J usage is TRBJ1-2; the match to TRBD1 covers 7 bases. V was clipped by 0 bases and J by 6 bases; unmatched bases: 7. Germline assignment: CDR1 LGHDT and CDR2 YNNKEL (reference sequence). This CDR3 is built from 15 residues. The CDR3 loop reads CASSQDPGTGDGYTF. CDR3 nucleotides: TGTGCCAGCAGCCAAGATCCGGGAACAGGGGATGGCTACACCTTC.

This clone showed up just once. V gene TRBV11-2 combines with J gene TRBJ2-5; the match to TRBD2 covers 11 bases. The V gene end was trimmed by 1 base and the J gene end by 5 bases; junction bases not matched to a gene: 6. The CDR3 consists of 16 residues. Germline-derived CDR1 and CDR2 are SGHAT and FQNNGV. The CDR3 here is CASSLGVAGGPETQYF. The CDR3 DNA reads as TGTGCCAGCAGCTTAGGGGTAGCGGGGGGGCCGGAGACCCAGTACTTC.